These T cell receptor beta chains were read from a single sample in a study of blood T cell repertoires in COVID-19. Sequenced by immunoSEQ multiplex PCR; TCRdb stores in-frame clones only, minus some. The table shows a few hundred thousand clones, with around four fifths occurring only once. The sequenced material came from peripheral blood. The receptors come from a man between 25 and 39 years old who had recovered from COVID-19. The CDR3 runs from the conserved cysteine through the conserved F or W. Each record gives: CDR3 protein, J gene, V gene.

CASRLYFYSDGSTEAFF	TRBJ1-1	TRBV13
CSASQTGYGVREQFF	TRBJ2-1	TRBV20-1
CASSLSQGFNTEAFF	TRBJ1-1	TRBV28
CASSAESGGGYTF	TRBJ1-2	TRBV9
CASSPNGGNSGNTIYF	TRBJ1-3	TRBV5-1
CASSQDSGIRGYTF	TRBJ1-2	TRBV14
CASSPSPGLDYNEQFF	TRBJ2-1	TRBV9
CASSWGGEQYF	TRBJ2-7	TRBV27
CASSQGGRESDYGYTF	TRBJ1-2	TRBV3-1/TRBV3-2
CASSVDQGQPQHF	TRBJ1-5	TRBV9
CASSPSRYGYTF	TRBJ1-2	TRBV11-2
CASSLGGQGQSPLHF	TRBJ1-6	TRBV7-2
CSVHPPGQGAKETQYF	TRBJ2-5	TRBV29-1
CSVPLLTGGPTEAFF	TRBJ1-1	TRBV29-1
CASSSPLAGLQSDEQFF	TRBJ2-1	TRBV11-2
CASNDRAGGTEAFF	TRBJ1-1	TRBV19
CASSQSPVDTQYF	TRBJ2-3	TRBV4-1
CASSRGQVNTEAFF	TRBJ1-1	TRBV18
CASSVGGQRNQPQHF	TRBJ1-5	TRBV9
CASSHGTALPEQYF	TRBJ2-7	TRBV5-1
CASRSPGLASGSQYF	TRBJ2-5	TRBV5-8
CASSFYGGAEYGYTF	TRBJ1-2	TRBV5-5
CASSPGTAQNYGYTF	TRBJ1-2	TRBV5-1
CASSFSGVNTEAFF	TRBJ1-1	TRBV5-5
CASSEAEVRMNTEAFF	TRBJ1-1	TRBV6-1
CASRNRDRGFTGELFF	TRBJ2-2	TRBV6-6
CASSLGQGSSEQYF	TRBJ2-7	TRBV5-1
CASRIGVNTDTQYF	TRBJ2-3	TRBV27
CASSLRVGNQPQHF	TRBJ1-5	TRBV19
CASSLAGGRGSSPLHF	TRBJ1-6	TRBV5-4
CASSLPGQGARAGSNQPQHF	TRBJ1-5	TRBV18
CASSLTGSSYEQYF	TRBJ2-7	TRBV6-2/TRBV6-3
CASSFGRSDTQYF	TRBJ2-3	TRBV7-3
CSVEDEGAHLTDTQYF	TRBJ2-3	TRBV29-1
CASSLEADQPQHF	TRBJ1-5	TRBV11-2
CSVVRGTSADTQYF	TRBJ2-3	TRBV29-1
CASSLGTGRGQPQHF	TRBJ1-5	TRBV7-6
CATSRVPGQGRGNYGYTF	TRBJ1-2	TRBV15
CATRGGTEAFF	TRBJ1-1	TRBV2
CASSTDREETQYF	TRBJ2-5	TRBV27
CASTLGGRLTDTQYF	TRBJ2-3	TRBV9
CASDDRGRLDEQFF	TRBJ2-1	TRBV19
CASSKESSYNSPLHF	TRBJ1-6	TRBV5-1
CASSLDQGGSYNEQFF	TRBJ2-1	TRBV7-3
CAMGARNQPQHF	TRBJ1-5	TRBV10-3
CASSIDPRGTGELFF	TRBJ2-2	TRBV19
CASSIPGHRTPYEQYF	TRBJ2-7	TRBV21-1
CASSPPIDTAATNEKLFF	TRBJ1-4	TRBV18
CASSLGGTGEEKLFF	TRBJ1-4	TRBV28